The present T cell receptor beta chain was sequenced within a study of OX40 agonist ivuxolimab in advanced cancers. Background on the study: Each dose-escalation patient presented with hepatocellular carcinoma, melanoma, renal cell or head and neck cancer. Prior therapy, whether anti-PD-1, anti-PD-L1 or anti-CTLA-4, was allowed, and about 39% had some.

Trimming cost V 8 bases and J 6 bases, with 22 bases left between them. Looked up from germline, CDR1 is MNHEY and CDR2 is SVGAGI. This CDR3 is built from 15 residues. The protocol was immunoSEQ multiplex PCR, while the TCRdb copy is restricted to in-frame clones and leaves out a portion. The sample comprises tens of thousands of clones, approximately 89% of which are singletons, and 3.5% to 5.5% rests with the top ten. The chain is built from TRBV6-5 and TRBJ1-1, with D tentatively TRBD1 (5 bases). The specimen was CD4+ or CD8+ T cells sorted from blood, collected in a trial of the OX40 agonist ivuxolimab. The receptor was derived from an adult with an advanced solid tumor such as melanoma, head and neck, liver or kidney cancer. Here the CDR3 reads CASWGGFGPGAEAFF. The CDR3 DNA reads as TGTGCCAGCTGGGGGGGATTTGGGCCGGGCGCTGAAGCTTTCTTT.